This TCR beta chain was documented in a study of cytomegalovirus exposure and HLA in healthy donors. Though probably carrying unrecorded immune exposures, donors were nominally healthy at sampling. This CDR3 is 15 amino acids long. Trimming removed 6 bases at V and 4 bases at J, with 16 bases between. Germline assignment: CDR1 MDHEN and CDR2 SYDVKM. 60 Vbeta and 13 Jbeta primers were used in PCR. Generated by immunoSEQ multiplex PCR, the TCRdb table keeps only in-frame clones and is missing some. The sample lists some 90,000 clones, almost 80% occurring once. Broader study findings: Among TCR beta chains of equal frequency, HLA-associated ones were more clonally expanded in a later analysis. Most TCR sequences were uncommon, yet certain public TCRs appeared in many donors. TCR beta sequences reportedly predicted most subjects' HLA-A and HLA-B alleles accurately.

Points on this clone: What it recognizes is unknown.

The sequence was collected from a female donor in good health and CMV-seronegative. The specimen sequenced was PBMCs. J is TRBJ1-5 and V is TRBV28; no definite D call. CDR3 protein: CASSDQQAGNQPQHF. For the CDR3, the DNA is TGTGCCAGCAGCGACCAGCAGGCCGGAAATCAGCCCCAGCATTTT.